The clone carrying this TCR beta chain has only one observation. Its antigen is not identified. These data originate in a study of shared clonotypes between healthy human individuals. Regarding the study as a whole: Among donors, clonotype sharing was expected to be affected by sequencing depth.

The donor cohort consisted entirely of Caucasian adults residing in Nashville, Tennessee. Germline CDR1 SGHRS, CDR2 YFSETQ. There are 14 residues in the CDR3. The ends lost 0 bases at V and 3 bases at J; junction bases unmatched: 1. The team ran DNA from unsorted PBMCs on ten immunoSEQ deep assay plates for sequencing. Profiling relied on immunoSEQ multiplex PCR, and the TCRdb table lists in-frame clones only, not all of them. The data contain 470,000 or so clones, almost 80% of them singletons. The chain joins TRBV5-1 to TRBJ2-5; 8 nucleotides agree with TRBD2. The sequenced sample was PBMCs. This TCR was sampled from a middle-aged woman in good health. Some clones in this sample may be carry-over from other donors' samples. CDR3 loop: CASSLGLAKETQYF. The CDR3 DNA is TGCGCCAGCAGCTTGGGACTAGCGAAAGAGACCCAGTACTTC.